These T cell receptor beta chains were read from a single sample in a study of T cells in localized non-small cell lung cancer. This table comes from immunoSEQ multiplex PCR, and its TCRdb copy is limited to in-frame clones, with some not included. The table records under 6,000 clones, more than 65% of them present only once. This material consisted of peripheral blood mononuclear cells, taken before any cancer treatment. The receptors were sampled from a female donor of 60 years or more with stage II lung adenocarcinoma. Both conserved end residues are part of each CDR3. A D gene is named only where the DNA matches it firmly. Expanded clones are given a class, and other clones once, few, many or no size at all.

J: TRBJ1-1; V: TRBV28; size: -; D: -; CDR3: CASSFLGSEAFF; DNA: TGTGCCAGCAGTTTTCTAGGGTCTGAAGCTTTCTTT
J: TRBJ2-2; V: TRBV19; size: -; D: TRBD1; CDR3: CASSMGQDTGELFF; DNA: TGTGCCAGTAGTATGGGACAGGACACCGGGGAGCTGTTTTTT
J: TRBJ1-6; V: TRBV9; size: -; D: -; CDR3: CASSVSSPPSPLHF; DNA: TGTGCCAGCAGCGTCTCCAGTCCGCCTTCACCCCTCCACTTT
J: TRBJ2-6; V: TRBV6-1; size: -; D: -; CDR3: CATASSGANVLTF; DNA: TGTGCCACCGCCAGCTCTGGGGCCAACGTCCTGACTTTC
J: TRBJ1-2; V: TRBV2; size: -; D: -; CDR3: CASSEEANYGYTF; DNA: TGTGCCAGCAGTGAGGAGGCTAACTATGGCTACACCTTC
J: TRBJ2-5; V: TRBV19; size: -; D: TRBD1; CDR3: CASSEGTAQETQYF; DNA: TGTGCCAGTAGCGAGGGGACAGCCCAAGAGACCCAGTACTTC
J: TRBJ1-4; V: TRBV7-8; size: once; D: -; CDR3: CASSFSLGQGRDEKLFF; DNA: TGTGCCAGCAGCTTCAGCCTGGGCCAAGGGAGAGATGAAAAACTGTTTTTT
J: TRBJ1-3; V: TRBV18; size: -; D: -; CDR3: CASSPGNPDSGNTIYF; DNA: TGTGCCAGCTCACCGGGGAATCCAGACTCTGGAAACACCATATATTTT
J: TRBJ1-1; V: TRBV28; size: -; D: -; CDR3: CATTGTVNTEAFF; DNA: TGTGCCACGACTGGGACGGTGAACACTGAAGCTTTCTTT
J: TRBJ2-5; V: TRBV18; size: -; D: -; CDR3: CASSRDQETQYF; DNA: TGTGCCAGCTCACGGGACCAAGAGACCCAGTACTTC
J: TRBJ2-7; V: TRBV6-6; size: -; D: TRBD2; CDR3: CASSPGLGRYEQYF; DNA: TGTGCCAGCAGTCCGGGACTAGGAAGGTACGAGCAGTACTTC
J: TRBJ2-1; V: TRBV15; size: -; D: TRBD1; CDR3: CATSPRQGVINEQFF; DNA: TGTGCCACCAGCCCTCGACAGGGCGTTATCAATGAGCAGTTCTTC
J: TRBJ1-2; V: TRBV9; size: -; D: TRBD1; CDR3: CASSTNRGITGYTF; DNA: TGTGCCAGCAGCACTAACAGGGGAATTACTGGCTACACCTTC
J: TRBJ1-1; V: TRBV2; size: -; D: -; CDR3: CASKRTGGTTEAFF; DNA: TGTGCCAGCAAGAGGACGGGGGGAACCACTGAAGCTTTCTTT
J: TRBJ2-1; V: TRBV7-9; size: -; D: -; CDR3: CASSLDYNEQFF; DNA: TGTGCCAGCAGCTTAGACTACAATGAGCAGTTCTTC
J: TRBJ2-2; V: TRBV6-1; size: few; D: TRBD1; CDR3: CASTPTGGTGELFF; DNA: TGTGCCAGCACCCCGACAGGGGGGACCGGGGAGCTGTTTTTT
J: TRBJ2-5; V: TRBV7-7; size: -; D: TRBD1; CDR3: CASSSGTVETQYF; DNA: TGTGCCAGCAGCTCCGGGACAGTGGAGACCCAGTACTTC
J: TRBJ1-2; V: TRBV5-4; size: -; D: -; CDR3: CASSLGGRGSYGYTF; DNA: TGTGCCAGCAGCTTGGGGGGTCGCGGGTCCTATGGCTACACCTTC
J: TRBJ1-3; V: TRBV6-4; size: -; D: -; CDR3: CASGPGLFLSGNTIYF; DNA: TGTGCCAGCGGACCGGGACTTTTCCTCTCTGGAAACACCATATATTTT
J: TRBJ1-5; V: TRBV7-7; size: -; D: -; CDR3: CASSLPIKIDSNQPQHF; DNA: TGTGCTAGCAGCTTACCCATTAAGATAGATAGCAATCAGCCCCAGCATTTT
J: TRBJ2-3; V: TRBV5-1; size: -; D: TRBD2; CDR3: CASSLAGPGADTQYF; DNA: TGCGCCAGCAGCTTAGCGGGGCCGGGGGCAGATACGCAGTATTTT
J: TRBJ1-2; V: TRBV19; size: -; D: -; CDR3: CASSIVAASYGYTF; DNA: TGTGCCAGTAGTATCGTCGCAGCAAGCTATGGCTACACCTTC
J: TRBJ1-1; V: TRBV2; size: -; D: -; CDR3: CASSVGEAFF; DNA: TGTGCCAGCAGTGTAGGGGAGGCTTTCTTT
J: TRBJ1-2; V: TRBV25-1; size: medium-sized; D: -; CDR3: CASQSGYGYTF; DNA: TGTGCCAGTCAGAGCGGCTATGGCTACACCTTC
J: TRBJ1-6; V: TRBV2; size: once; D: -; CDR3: CANARTDNSPLHF; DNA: TGTGCCAACGCCAGGACAGACAATTCACCCCTCCACTTT
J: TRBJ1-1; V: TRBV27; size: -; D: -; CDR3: CASRWLANTEAFF; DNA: TGTGCCAGCAGATGGTTAGCGAACACTGAAGCTTTCTTT
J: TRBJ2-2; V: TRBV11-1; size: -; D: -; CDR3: CASSLVAYGELFF; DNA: TGTGCCAGCAGCTTAGTGGCGTACGGGGAGCTGTTTTTT
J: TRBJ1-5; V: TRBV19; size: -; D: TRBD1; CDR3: CASSPTGVRNQPQHF; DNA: TGTGCCAGTAGTCCGACAGGGGTAAGGAATCAGCCCCAGCATTTT
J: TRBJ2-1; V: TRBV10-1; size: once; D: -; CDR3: CASSEGGEQFF; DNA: TGCGCCAGCAGTGAGGGTGGGGAGCAGTTCTTC
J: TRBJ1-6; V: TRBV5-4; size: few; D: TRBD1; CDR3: CASSGLGQASVDF; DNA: TGTGCCAGCAGCGGCCTCGGACAGGCGAGCGTTGACTTT
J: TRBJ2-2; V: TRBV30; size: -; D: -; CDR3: CASLRSRVPSTGELFF; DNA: TGTGCCTCGCTAAGGTCCCGTGTTCCGAGCACCGGGGAGCTGTTTTTT
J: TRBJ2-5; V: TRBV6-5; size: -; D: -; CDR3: CASSFNVETQYF; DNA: TGTGCCAGCAGTTTTAACGTAGAGACCCAGTACTTC
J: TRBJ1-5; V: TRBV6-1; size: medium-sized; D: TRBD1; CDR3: CASSEDAGGAHQPQHF; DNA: TGTGCCAGCAGTGAAGACGCAGGGGGCGCGCATCAGCCCCAGCATTTT
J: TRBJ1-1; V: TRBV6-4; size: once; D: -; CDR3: CASSRSPGAFRTEAFF; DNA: TGTGCCAGCAGTCGTTCTCCGGGAGCTTTTAGGACTGAAGCTTTCTTT
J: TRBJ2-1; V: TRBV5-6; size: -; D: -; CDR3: CASSRPGGYNEQFF; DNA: TGTGCCAGCAGCCGGCCCGGGGGATACAATGAGCAGTTCTTC
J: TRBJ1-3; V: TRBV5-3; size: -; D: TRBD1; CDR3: CARRLGTDLVNTIYF; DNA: TGTGCCAGAAGGTTGGGGACAGACCTTGTGAACACCATATATTTT
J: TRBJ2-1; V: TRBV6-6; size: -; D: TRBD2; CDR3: CASISAGVAYNEQFF; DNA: TGTGCCAGCATCTCCGCGGGGGTGGCCTACAATGAGCAGTTCTTC
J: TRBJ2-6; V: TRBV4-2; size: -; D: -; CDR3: CASSQDAQYGANVLTF; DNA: TGTGCCAGCAGCCAAGATGCCCAGTACGGGGCCAACGTCCTGACTTTC
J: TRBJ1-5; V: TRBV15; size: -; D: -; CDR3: CATSRDRGTGQPQHF; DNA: TGTGCCACCAGCAGAGATCGGGGAACGGGTCAGCCCCAGCATTTT